The TCR beta chain under discussion was sequenced for a study of T cells in Graves' hyperthyroidism and ophthalmopathy. Amplified regions were TCR beta CDR3 sequences from RNA transcripts. An initial round of RT-PCR targeting the TCR CDR3 relied on the HTBI primer set. TCRdb fed the multiplex PCR reads into MiXCR, producing one record per CDR3 protein. This sample has around 700,000 distinct CDR3 sequences, with over 35% found just once. The CDR3 spans 13 residues. The V gene lost 6 bases and the J gene lost 2 bases, with 11 bases spanning the gap. Germline V gene sequence: CDR1 MDHEN, CDR2 SYDVKM. The sample taken for sequencing was blood. This receptor was obtained from a woman in her thirties or forties with Graves' hyperthyroidism. The chain has TRBV28 and TRBJ2-7; D possibly matches TRBD1 or TRBD2 (5 bases each). In DNA, the CDR3 is TGTGCCAGCAGGGTGGGACGGACCTACGAGCAGTACTTC. Amino acid sequence: CASRVGRTYEQYF.